Listed below are T cell receptor beta chains from one sample, sequenced in a study of cytomegalovirus exposure and HLA in healthy donors. Only in-frame clones appear in the TCRdb table, and some are missing; sequencing was by immunoSEQ multiplex PCR. The sample lists roughly 150,000 clones, about 75% seen once, with less than 5% in the top ten. The sample taken for sequencing was PBMCs. These TCRs come from a man aged 55 to 70 in good health and CMV-seronegative. The CDR3 runs from the conserved cysteine through the conserved F or W. D genes are given only for firm matches. Not all rows give a size; the values are once, few, many and, for expanded clones, a class.

v_call	clone_size	j_call	d_call	cdr3_nt	cdr3_aa
TRBV6-5	-	TRBJ1-1	-	TGTGCCAGCAGTTTCATCGGTCGGAACACTGAAGCTTTCTTT	CASSFIGRNTEAFF
TRBV7-2	-	TRBJ2-1	-	TGTGCCAGCAGCTTAGGGCTAGCAGCCTACAATGAGCAGTTCTTC	CASSLGLAAYNEQFF
TRBV5-6	-	TRBJ2-1	TRBD2	TGTGCCAGCGGACTAGCGGGAGCAAGTGAGCAGTTCTTC	CASGLAGASEQFF
TRBV10-1	-	TRBJ2-1	-	TGCGCCAGCAGTGAACGGGGATCTGACAATGAGCAGTTCTTC	CASSERGSDNEQFF
TRBV28	-	TRBJ2-1	TRBD1	TGTGCCAGCAGTTTACTGGGACAGGGTAAGAATGAGCAGTTCTTC	CASSLLGQGKNEQFF
TRBV5-1	once	TRBJ1-2	TRBD1	TGCGCCAGCAGCTTGGCCTCAGACAGGGCTCCCACCTTC	CASSLASDRAPTF
TRBV6-5	-	TRBJ2-5	-	TGTGCCAGCAGTTACTCGTCCCGAGACACCCAAGAGACCCAGTACTTC	CASSYSSRDTQETQYF
TRBV7-2	-	TRBJ1-6	TRBD1	TGTGCCGGCAGCTTAGCGCAGGGGGTAAGGTCACCCCTCCACTTT	CAGSLAQGVRSPLHF
TRBV4-2	few	TRBJ2-3	TRBD2	TGTGCCAGCAGCCGCGGGACTAGCGCCCCTCTCTCAGATACGCAGTATTTT	CASSRGTSAPLSDTQYF
TRBV11-2	-	TRBJ2-3	-	TGTGCCAGCAGTCCACAGGGTTCCCTCACAGATACGCAGTATTTT	CASSPQGSLTDTQYF
TRBV6-1	many	TRBJ1-6	-	TGTGCCAGCAGTGAAGAGCGCCCGGCGTTGGGTTCACCCCTCCACTTT	CASSEERPALGSPLHF
TRBV7-9	-	TRBJ2-1	-	TGTGCCAGCAGCTTAGCGGAGGGGGCCTCTTACAATGAGCAGTTCTTC	CASSLAEGASYNEQFF
TRBV19	-	TRBJ2-1	TRBD2	TGTGCCAGTGATAGCGGGAGTTCCTACAATGAGCAGTTCTTC	CASDSGSSYNEQFF
TRBV5-1	-	TRBJ2-7	-	TGCGCCAGCAGCTTGGAACTCCTCACCTACGAGCAGTACTTC	CASSLELLTYEQYF